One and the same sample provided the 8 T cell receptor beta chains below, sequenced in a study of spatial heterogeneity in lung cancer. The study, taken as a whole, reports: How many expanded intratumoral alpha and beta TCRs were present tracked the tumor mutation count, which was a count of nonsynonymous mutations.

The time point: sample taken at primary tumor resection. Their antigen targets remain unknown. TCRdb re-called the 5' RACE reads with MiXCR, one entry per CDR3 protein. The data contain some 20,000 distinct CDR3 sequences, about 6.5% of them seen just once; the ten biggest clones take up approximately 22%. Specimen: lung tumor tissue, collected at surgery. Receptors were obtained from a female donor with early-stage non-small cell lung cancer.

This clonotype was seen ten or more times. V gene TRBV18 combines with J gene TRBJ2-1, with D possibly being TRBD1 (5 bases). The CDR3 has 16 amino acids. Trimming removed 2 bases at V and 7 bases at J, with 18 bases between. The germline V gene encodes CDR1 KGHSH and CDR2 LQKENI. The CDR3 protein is CASSPVVQGTLNEQFF. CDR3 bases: TGTGCCAGCTCACCAGTAGTGCAGGGTACTTTGAATGAGCAGTTCTTC.

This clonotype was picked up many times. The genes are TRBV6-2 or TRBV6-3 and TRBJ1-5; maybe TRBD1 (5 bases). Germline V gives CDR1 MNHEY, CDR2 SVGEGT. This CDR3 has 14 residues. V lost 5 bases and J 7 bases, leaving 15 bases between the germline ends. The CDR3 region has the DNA TGTGCCAGCAGTCCCCGGGACCGACCACAGCCCCAGCATTTT. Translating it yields CASSPRDRPQPQHF.

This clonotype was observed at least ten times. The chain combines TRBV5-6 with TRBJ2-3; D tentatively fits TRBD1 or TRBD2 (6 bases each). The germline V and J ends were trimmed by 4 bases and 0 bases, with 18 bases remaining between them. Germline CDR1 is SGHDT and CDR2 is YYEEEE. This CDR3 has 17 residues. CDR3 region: CASSPGRRGPSTDTQYF. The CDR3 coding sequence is TGTGCCAGCAGCCCAGGGAGACGGGGGCCTAGCACAGATACGCAGTATTTT.

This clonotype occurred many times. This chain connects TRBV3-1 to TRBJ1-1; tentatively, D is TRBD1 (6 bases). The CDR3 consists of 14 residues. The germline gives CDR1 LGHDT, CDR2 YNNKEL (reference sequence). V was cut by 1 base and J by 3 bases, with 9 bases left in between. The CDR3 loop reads CASSQVQGYTEAFF. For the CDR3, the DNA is TGTGCCAGCAGCCAAGTTCAGGGGTACACTGAAGCTTTCTTT. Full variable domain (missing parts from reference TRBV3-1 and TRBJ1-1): DTAVSQTPKYLVTQMGNDKSIKCEQNLGHDTMYWYKQDSKKFLKIMFSYNNKELIINETVPNRFSPKSPDKAHLNLHINSLELGDSAVYFCASSQVQGYTEAFFGQGTRLTVV.

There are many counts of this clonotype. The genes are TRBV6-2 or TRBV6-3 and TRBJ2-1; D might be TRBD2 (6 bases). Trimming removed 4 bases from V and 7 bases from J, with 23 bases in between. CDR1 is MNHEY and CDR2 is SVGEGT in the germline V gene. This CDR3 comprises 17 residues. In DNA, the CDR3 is TGTGCCAGCAGTTGGACGTTGGGAGGCTGGGAAGGGAATGAGCAGTTCTTC. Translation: CASSWTLGGWEGNEQFF.

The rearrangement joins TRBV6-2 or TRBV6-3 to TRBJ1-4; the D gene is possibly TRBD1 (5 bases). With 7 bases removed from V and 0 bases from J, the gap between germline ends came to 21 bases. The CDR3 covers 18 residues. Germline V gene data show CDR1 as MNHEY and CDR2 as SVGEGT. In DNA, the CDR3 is TGTGCCAGCAAGTCGGTCCAGGGCCCCTCGGCAACTAATGAAAAACTGTTTTTT. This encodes CASKSVQGPSATNEKLFF.

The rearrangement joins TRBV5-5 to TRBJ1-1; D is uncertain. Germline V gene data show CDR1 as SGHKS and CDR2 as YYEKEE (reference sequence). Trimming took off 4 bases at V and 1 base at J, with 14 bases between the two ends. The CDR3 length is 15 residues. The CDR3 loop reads CASSPGPQSNTEAFF. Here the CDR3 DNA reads TGTGCCAGCAGCCCTGGTCCGCAGTCGAACACTGAAGCTTTCTTT.

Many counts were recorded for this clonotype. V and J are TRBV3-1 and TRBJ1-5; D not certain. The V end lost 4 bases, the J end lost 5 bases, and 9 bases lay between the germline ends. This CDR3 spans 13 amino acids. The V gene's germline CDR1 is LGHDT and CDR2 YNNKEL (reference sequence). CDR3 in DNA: TGTGCCAGCAGCCCGGTGGTGGATCAGCCCCAGCATTTT. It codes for CASSPVVDQPQHF.